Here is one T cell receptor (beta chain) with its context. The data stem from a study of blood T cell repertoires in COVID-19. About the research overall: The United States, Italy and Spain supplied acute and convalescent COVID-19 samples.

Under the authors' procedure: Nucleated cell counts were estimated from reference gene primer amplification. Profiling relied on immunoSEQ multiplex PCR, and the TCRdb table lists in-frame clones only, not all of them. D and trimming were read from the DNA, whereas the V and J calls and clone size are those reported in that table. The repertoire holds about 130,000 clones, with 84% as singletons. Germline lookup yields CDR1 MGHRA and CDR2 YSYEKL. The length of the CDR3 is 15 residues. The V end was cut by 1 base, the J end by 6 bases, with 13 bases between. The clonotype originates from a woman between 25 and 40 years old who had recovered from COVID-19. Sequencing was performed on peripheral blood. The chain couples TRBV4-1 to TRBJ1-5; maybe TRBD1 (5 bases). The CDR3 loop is CASSQVTGNSQPQHF. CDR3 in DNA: TGCGCCAGCAGCCAAGTCACAGGTAATAGTCAGCCCCAGCATTTT.